The next 19 T cell receptor beta chains were all read from a single sample in a study of blood T cell repertoires in COVID-19. Produced via immunoSEQ multiplex PCR; TCRdb's table is partial and in-frame only. The data show some 150,000 clones, 75% to 80% seen once. What was sequenced was peripheral blood. The receptor source for this set is a woman over 75 with acute or convalescent COVID-19.

The rearrangement links TRBV7-2 to TRBJ1-2; D uncertain. V gave up 5 bases and J gave up 6 bases, with 16 bases separating them. Germline CDR1 SGHTA, CDR2 FQGNSA. This CDR3 has 14 residues. CDR3 bases: TGTGCCAGCAGCCCTTCGGTTGGTCGCGATGGCTACACCTTC. Translated: CASSPSVGRDGYTF.

The chain links TRBV9 to TRBJ1-2, with D possibly TRBD1 on 6 matching bases. V was pared by 4 bases and J by 1 base, with 17 bases between. The CDR3 runs 16 residues. Germline V lookup: CDR1 SGDLS, CDR2 YYNGEE. CDR3 bases: TGTGCCAGCAGCCCGACTCAGGGGCCTATTAACTATGGCTACACCTTC. As protein: CASSPTQGPINYGYTF.

This chain joins TRBV5-6 and TRBJ1-3; maybe TRBD1 (6 bases). Germline V CDR1 and CDR2: SGHDT, YYEEEE. V gave up 4 bases and J gave up 4 bases, with 12 bases separating them. The CDR3 length is 14 residues. The CDR3 is CASSHRERGNTIYF. The CDR3 DNA follows: TGTGCCAGCAGCCACAGGGAAAGAGGAAACACCATATATTTT.

The chain recombines TRBV5-1 with TRBJ2-1, with 10 bases that match TRBD1. The germline V gene encodes CDR1 SGHRS and CDR2 YFSETQ. With V trimmed by 4 bases and J by 8 bases, 12 bases remained unmatched. The CDR3 has 16 amino acids. In DNA, the CDR3 is TGCGCCAGCAGCGTGTCGGGACAGGGGCGGGTAGATGAGCAGTTCTTC. Amino acids: CASSVSGQGRVDEQFF.

The V and J genes are TRBV12-5 and TRBJ1-1; unclear D gene. V was clipped by 8 bases and J by 1 base, with 17 bases between them. The CDR3 is made up of 15 amino acids. CDR1 is LGHNT and CDR2 is FRNRAP in the germline V gene. DNA of the CDR3: TGTGCTAGTACCCCCTCTGGAGTGCCGAACACTGAAGCTTTCTTT. Translated: CASTPSGVPNTEAFF.

The genes are TRBV12-3 or TRBV12-4 and TRBJ1-1; the D gene is possibly TRBD1 (5 bases). This CDR3 comprises 12 residues. The V end was cut by 2 bases, the J end by 10 bases, with 11 bases between. The CDR3 here is CASSLPRGGAFF. The DNA for the CDR3 is TGTGCCAGCAGTTTACCGCGGGGCGGAGCTTTCTTT.

The J gene is TRBJ2-5, the V gene TRBV5-1, with a possible D match to TRBD1 (6 bases). Germline values: CDR1 SGHRS, CDR2 YFSETQ. The CDR3 loop spans 14 amino acids. V shed 4 bases and J shed 1 base, with 11 bases lying between them. This CDR3 is CASSIRGVQETQYF. In DNA form, the CDR3 reads TGCGCCAGCAGCATCAGGGGAGTCCAAGAGACCCAGTACTTC.

A few counts support this clone. The chain has TRBV20-1 and TRBJ2-1; maybe TRBD2 (5 bases). Trimming removed 4 bases from V and 5 bases from J, with 6 bases in between. There are 11 residues in the CDR3. Germline lookup yields CDR1 DFQATT and CDR2 SNEGSKA (reference sequence). CDR3 nucleotide sequence: TGCAGTGCTAACGGGAACAATGAGCAGTTCTTC. It specifies CSANGNNEQFF.

The chain employs TRBV2 and TRBJ1-2; D is perhaps TRBD1 (5 bases). Germline V gene lookup returns CDR1 SNHLY and CDR2 FYNNEI. CDR3 length: 14 residues. Between the trimmed V and J ends, which lost 3 bases and 4 bases, there was a span of 12 bases. Written as DNA, the CDR3 is TGTGCCAGCAGTGACATAGGGGAAGGCTATGGCTACACCTTC. It codes for CASSDIGEGYGYTF.

This chain joins TRBV3-1 (or the pseudogene TRBV3-2) and TRBJ1-3, with 8 bases identical to TRBD1. This CDR3 has 16 amino acids. With 4 bases clipped from V and 0 bases from J, the junction kept 5 bases outside the gene matches. The germline V gene has CDR1 LGHDT and CDR2 YNNKEL (reference sequence). The CDR3 here is CASSRQGQASGNTIYF. The CDR3, as DNA: TGTGCCAGCAGCCGGCAGGGACAGGCCTCTGGAAACACCATATATTTT.

The chain is built from TRBV27 and TRBJ2-7, with D possibly matching TRBD2 (6 bases). Germline V gives CDR1 MNHEY, CDR2 SMNVEV (reference sequence). The length of the CDR3 is 16 residues. V was cut by 2 bases and J by 0 bases, with 14 bases left in between. The CDR3 DNA follows: TGTGCCAGCAGTTTAGTTGCTAGCGCATACTCCTACGAGCAGTACTTC. It yields the protein CASSLVASAYSYEQYF.

The chain uses TRBV7-8 and TRBJ2-7; D unclear. Between the trimmed V and J ends, which lost 4 bases and 3 bases, there was a span of 16 bases. This CDR3 region has 15 residues. Looked up from germline, CDR1 is SGHVS and CDR2 is FQNEAQ. The CDR3 is CASSSPERSRYEQYF. CDR3 DNA: TGTGCCAGCAGCTCGCCCGAGCGCTCTCGCTACGAGCAGTACTTC.

Only a few counts were recorded for this clone. The chain couples TRBV5-4 to TRBJ2-7; TRBD1 matches at 7 bases. From germline, CDR1 is SGHNT and CDR2 YYREEE (reference sequence). With V trimmed by 4 bases and J by 4 bases, 8 bases remained unmatched. CDR3 length: 14 amino acids. CDR3 loop: CASSPRTGTYEQYF. The CDR3 coding sequence is TGTGCCAGCAGCCCGAGGACAGGTACATACGAGCAGTACTTC.

The rearrangement links TRBV28 to TRBJ2-4; 8 bases are shared with TRBD1. Germline assignment: CDR1 MDHEN and CDR2 SYDVKM. The junction had 6 bases not matched to a gene; V was cut back by 6 bases and J by 8 bases. The CDR3 extends over 13 amino acids. CDR3 DNA: TGTGCCAGCAGAACCCCGGGACAGGACATTCAGTACTTC. This gives the protein CASRTPGQDIQYF.

V gene TRBV11-2 combines with J gene TRBJ2-1; D might be TRBD1 (6 bases). The ends were cut back, 6 bases at V and 7 bases at J, with 19 bases in the middle. This CDR3 is 15 amino acids long. Germline CDR1 is SGHAT and CDR2 is FQNNGV. CDR3: CASRLGGRAANEQFF. CDR3 bases: TGTGCCAGCAGACTAGGGGGAAGGGCGGCGAATGAGCAGTTCTTC. Filled out from reference TRBV11-2 and TRBJ2-1, the complete variable domain reads EAGVAQSPRYKIIEKRQSVAFWCNPISGHATLYWYQQILGQGPKLLIQFQNNGVVDDSQLPKDRFSAERLKGVDSTLKIQPAKLEDSAVYLCASRLGGRAANEQFFGPGTRLTVL.

The J gene is TRBJ1-1, the V gene TRBV28, with D perhaps matching TRBD1 (6 bases). This CDR3 spans 14 amino acids. Trimming stripped 3 bases from V and 2 bases from J, with 10 bases between. Germline loops: CDR1 MDHEN, CDR2 SYDVKM. The CDR3 loop is CASSFTGLNTEAFF. The CDR3 DNA sequence: TGTGCCAGCAGTTTTACAGGGCTCAACACTGAAGCTTTCTTT. Full variable domain (outside the CDR3, taken from reference TRBV28 and TRBJ1-1): DVKVTQSSRYLVKRTGEKVFLECVQDMDHENMFWYRQDPGLGLRLIYFSYDVKMKEKGDIPEGYSVSREKKERFSLILESASTNQTSMYLCASSFTGLNTEAFFGQGTRLTVV.

V is TRBV11-2 and J is TRBJ1-2; weak D call: TRBD1 (5 bases). CDR3 length equals 14 residues. Trimming removed 2 bases at V and 6 bases at J, with 13 bases between. CDR1 SGHAT and CDR2 FQNNGV come from the germline V gene. The CDR3 is CASSLSPWGDGYTF. In DNA, the CDR3 is TGTGCCAGCAGCTTATCCCCGTGGGGGGATGGCTACACCTTC.

The chain couples TRBV3-1 (or the pseudogene TRBV3-2) to TRBJ2-7; 9 bases map to TRBD2. The CDR3 sequence is 14 residues long. V shed 3 bases and J 5 bases; nucleotides not matched to a gene: 5. Germline assignment: CDR1 LGHDT and CDR2 YNNKEL (reference sequence). CDR3 in DNA: TGTGCCAGCAGCCAGGCGGGGGGGTTTAACGAGCAGTACTTC. Its protein is CASSQAGGFNEQYF.

The chain combines TRBV2 with TRBJ2-5; D call uncertain. Trimming removed 4 bases from V and 4 bases from J, with 4 bases in between. Per germline, CDR1 SNHLY and CDR2 FYNNEI. This CDR3 spans 11 amino acids. CDR3 DNA: TGTGCCAGCAGTGTCCGAGAGACCCAGTACTTC. Translating it yields CASSVRETQYF. Filled out from reference TRBV2 and TRBJ2-5, the complete variable domain reads EPEVTQTPSHQVTQMGQEVILRCVPISNHLYFYWYRQILGQKVEFLVSFYNNEISEKSEIFDDQFSVERPDGSNFTLKIRSTKLEDSAMYFCASSVRETQYFGPGTRLLVL.